A selection of T cell receptor beta chains follows, all from one sample in a study of memory CD4+ T cells and cytomegalovirus serostatus. The repertoire was sequenced with immunoSEQ multiplex PCR; TCRdb's copy has only in-frame clones and lacks some. The repertoire has approximately 40,000 clones, over 60% of them found once; the top ten carry around 1.9%. Specimen: memory CD4+ T cells from blood. These TCRs come from an adult in good health and CMV-seronegative. Each CDR3 is given with its conserved first and last residue. The D gene is left open where the match is weak. Clone size, where shown, is once, few, many, or a class for clones that have expanded.

V: TRBV29-1; J: TRBJ1-5; D: NA; size: NA; CDR3: CSVGVSPNQPQHF; DNA: TGCAGCGTTGGGGTCAGCCCTAATCAGCCCCAGCATTTT
V: TRBV7-9; J: TRBJ1-1; D: NA; size: few; CDR3: CASSFGGRTTEAFF; DNA: TGTGCCAGCAGCTTCGGAGGGAGGACCACTGAAGCTTTCTTT
V: TRBV7-2; J: TRBJ2-3; D: NA; size: NA; CDR3: CASSSPGLEGTDTQYF; DNA: TGTGCCAGCAGCTCCCCGGGGCTTGAGGGCACAGATACGCAGTATTTT
V: TRBV19; J: TRBJ1-1; D: NA; size: NA; CDR3: CASSIYSGRMNTEAFF; DNA: TGTGCCAGTAGTATCTATTCGGGGAGAATGAACACTGAAGCTTTCTTT
V: TRBV7-8; J: TRBJ1-4; D: NA; size: NA; CDR3: CASSLANGGSEKLFF; DNA: TGTGCCAGTAGCTTAGCGAATGGGGGGAGTGAAAAACTGTTTTTT
V: TRBV5-4; J: TRBJ2-3; D: TRBD2; size: NA; CDR3: CASSRTSGAYEYF; DNA: TGTGCCAGCAGCAGGACTAGCGGGGCTTACGAGTATTTT
V: TRBV4-2; J: TRBJ1-6; D: TRBD1; size: NA; CDR3: CASSQVSGGRSPLHF; DNA: TGTGCCAGCAGCCAAGTTTCAGGGGGTCGTTCACCCCTCCACTTT
V: TRBV5-1; J: TRBJ2-1; D: NA; size: NA; CDR3: CASSFTGVGREQFF; DNA: TGCGCCAGCAGCTTTACTGGCGTCGGACGGGAGCAGTTCTTC
V: TRBV7-9; J: TRBJ1-1; D: NA; size: NA; CDR3: CASSAQGSEAFF; DNA: TGTGCCAGCAGCGCCCAGGGGTCTGAAGCTTTCTTT
V: TRBV6-1; J: TRBJ2-5; D: NA; size: once; CDR3: CASLRLGETQYF; DNA: TGTGCCAGCCTCCGACTCGGGGAGACCCAGTACTTC
V: TRBV30; J: TRBJ2-3; D: NA; size: NA; CDR3: CAWSVNLRGRDTQYF; DNA: TGTGCCTGGAGTGTAAATCTGCGGGGCCGGGATACGCAGTATTTT
V: TRBV28; J: TRBJ1-2; D: NA; size: NA; CDR3: CASSLAAVYGYTF; DNA: TGTGCCAGCAGTCTGGCCGCTGTCTATGGCTACACCTTC
V: TRBV27; J: TRBJ2-7; D: NA; size: NA; CDR3: CASRGVGESYEQYF; DNA: TGTGCCAGCCGCGGGGTAGGGGAGTCCTACGAGCAGTACTTC
V: TRBV5-1; J: TRBJ1-4; D: NA; size: NA; CDR3: CASRPTPKGEKLFF; DNA: TGCGCCAGCCGACCCACCCCGAAGGGTGAAAAACTGTTTTTT
V: TRBV7-2; J: TRBJ2-1; D: NA; size: NA; CDR3: CASSLAADIYNEQFF; DNA: TGTGCCAGCAGCTTAGCGGCCGACATTTACAATGAGCAGTTCTTC
V: TRBV2; J: TRBJ2-1; D: NA; size: NA; CDR3: CASTVVINEQFF; DNA: TGTGCCAGCACCGTTGTGATAAATGAGCAGTTCTTC
V: TRBV7-4; J: TRBJ1-5; D: NA; size: NA; CDR3: CASSLESWINQPQHF; DNA: TGTGCCAGCAGCTTAGAGAGCTGGATCAATCAGCCCCAGCATTTT
V: TRBV11-1; J: TRBJ1-1; D: TRBD1; size: NA; CDR3: CASSYRQGRDTEAFF; DNA: TGTGCCAGCAGCTACAGACAGGGACGGGACACTGAAGCTTTCTTT
V: TRBV2; J: TRBJ1-3; D: NA; size: NA; CDR3: CASTTGGTLRSGNTIYF; DNA: TGTGCCAGCACCACCGGGGGGACCCTTCGTTCAGGAAACACCATATATTTT
V: TRBV6-1; J: TRBJ2-5; D: TRBD2; size: few; CDR3: CASSEAPAGQETQYF; DNA: TGTGCCAGCAGTGAAGCCCCAGCGGGGCAAGAGACCCAGTACTTC
V: TRBV6-1; J: TRBJ2-7; D: NA; size: NA; CDR3: CASSLLRGSDEQYF; DNA: TGTGCCAGCAGTCTACTTAGGGGGTCAGACGAGCAGTACTTC
V: TRBV19; J: TRBJ2-2; D: NA; size: once; CDR3: CASTPNTGELFF; DNA: TGTGCCAGTACCCCGAACACCGGGGAGCTGTTTTTT
V: TRBV29-1; J: TRBJ1-1; D: NA; size: NA; CDR3: CSVVRLNTEAFF; DNA: TGCAGCGTTGTTCGGCTGAACACTGAAGCTTTCTTT
V: TRBV28; J: TRBJ2-5; D: NA; size: NA; CDR3: CASQGETQYF; DNA: TGTGCCAGCCAGGGAGAGACCCAGTACTTC
V: TRBV9; J: TRBJ2-4; D: NA; size: NA; CDR3: CASSVALDTIQYF; DNA: TGTGCCAGCAGCGTCGCGTTGGATACTATTCAGTACTTC
V: TRBV6-6; J: TRBJ2-3; D: TRBD1; size: NA; CDR3: CASSIGGGADTQYF; DNA: TGTGCCAGCAGTATAGGGGGCGGCGCAGATACGCAGTATTTT
V: TRBV2; J: TRBJ1-2; D: NA; size: few; CDR3: CASRDGDVPYGYTF; DNA: TGTGCCAGCAGGGACGGGGACGTTCCGTATGGCTACACCTTC
V: TRBV29-1; J: TRBJ2-2; D: TRBD1; size: NA; CDR3: CSVLRDSGELFF; DNA: TGCAGCGTCCTTCGGGACAGCGGGGAGCTGTTTTTT
V: TRBV30; J: TRBJ1-6; D: NA; size: medium-sized; CDR3: CAWGGTSSYNSPLHF; DNA: TGTGCCTGGGGGGGGACCAGCTCCTATAATTCACCCCTCCACTTT
V: TRBV7-9; J: TRBJ1-5; D: TRBD1; size: NA; CDR3: CASSFSGGDQPQHF; DNA: TGTGCCAGCAGCTTCTCAGGGGGGGATCAGCCCCAGCATTTT
V: TRBV2; J: TRBJ1-1; D: NA; size: few; CDR3: CASIPSEAFF; DNA: TGTGCCAGCATCCCCTCTGAAGCTTTCTTT
V: TRBV28; J: TRBJ1-5; D: TRBD1; size: NA; CDR3: CASRGTGKGAQPQHF; DNA: TGTGCCAGCAGGGGGACAGGTAAAGGAGCTCAGCCCCAGCATTTT